What follows is one TCR beta chain and its context. Its antigen is still unknown. The V and J ends lost 5 bases and 2 bases respectively, with 18 bases between them. The CDR3 has 16 residues. Germline CDR1 is SEHNR and CDR2 is FQNEAQ (reference sequence). The sample belongs to a study of cytotoxic CD8 clonotypes in ibrutinib-treated CLL. Study-wide background: Response samples were taken after a median around 11 months of treatment, range 6 to 36.

Measured with immunoSEQ multiplex PCR; TCRdb has only the in-frame clones, and not every one. The sample lists over 150,000 clones, about four fifths occurring once. Study-wide results and limits: Clonality went up at ibrutinib response and then declined back toward baseline at progression.

This chain connects TRBV7-9 to TRBJ2-5; D remains unclear. The TCR sequence derives from a human donor with chronic lymphocytic leukemia. Sequencing used PBMCs, obtained after 12 months of ibrutinib treatment. CDR3 amino acids: CASSKGQAERQETQYF. CDR3 in DNA: TGTGCCAGCAGCAAAGGTCAGGCTGAGAGACAAGAGACCCAGTACTTC.